The rows below give T cell receptor beta chains drawn from one sample of a study of T cells in Graves' hyperthyroidism and ophthalmopathy. TCRdb reprocessed the multiplex PCR reads via MiXCR and lists one record per CDR3 protein. The data contain more than 500,000 distinct CDR3 sequences, around 15% of them seen just once; the ten biggest clones take up 3.8%. Sequenced: blood. These TCRs come from a woman in her 30s with Graves' hyperthyroidism. Each CDR3 is given without its conserved first and last residue.

v_call	j_call	cdr3_aa
TRBV5-1	TRBJ2-7	ASNNPGQGNYEQY
TRBV28	TRBJ1-1	ASSLGGDPLEAF
TRBV5-6	TRBJ1-1	ASSHAGWMNTEAF
TRBV5-8	TRBJ2-1	ASSLESWTSNNEQF
TRBV7-2	TRBJ2-1	ASSLVSIEQF
TRBV12-3/TRBV12-4	TRBJ1-6	ASSFGLYNSPLH
TRBV7-9	TRBJ2-3	ASSSTRTSTDTQY
TRBV28	TRBJ2-1	ASSYSGSNEQF
TRBV28	TRBJ2-1	ASSLSGGGTYNEQF
TRBV12-3/TRBV12-4	TRBJ2-3	ASSSVDGLVLSDTQY
TRBV15	TRBJ1-1	ATSGGQGGTEAF
TRBV6-1	TRBJ2-4	ASSSGQAEY
TRBV5-1	TRBJ2-1	ASSLGDNYYNEQF
TRBV6-1	TRBJ1-2	ASSPKAGGGGYT
TRBV2	TRBJ1-4	ASSRGQGAGFNEKLF
TRBV7-2	TRBJ1-5	ASRKGQGALNQPQH
TRBV27	TRBJ2-3	ASSPPRTGWTTDTQY
TRBV29-1	TRBJ1-1	SVEDGRNTEAF
TRBV7-9	TRBJ2-6	ASTLSGGANVLT
TRBV6-1	TRBJ2-2	ASSRDRATGELF
TRBV29-1	TRBJ2-5	SVHRGQGPGETQY
TRBV7-9	TRBJ2-2	AGRHRLAQANTGELF
TRBV7-9	TRBJ2-7	ASSGTESSYEQY
TRBV7-2	TRBJ2-1	ASSPAGTGNNEQF
TRBV14	TRBJ2-1	ASSQAVYNEQF
TRBV28	TRBJ1-1	ASSRMNTEAF
TRBV6-1	TRBJ2-1	ASTLSWTSGNEQF
TRBV11-2	TRBJ2-1	ASSAGLAGYNEQF
TRBV19	TRBJ2-1	ASSIQGVNEQF
TRBV6-2/TRBV6-3	TRBJ2-3	ASSVPGLAGALLDTQY
TRBV7-2	TRBJ2-7	ASSLGQKYEQY
TRBV18	TRBJ1-1	GTGGLEAF
TRBV18	TRBJ2-3	ASSPNLQGTDTQY
TRBV20-1	TRBJ1-2	SASWGAPGYT
TRBV2	TRBJ2-7	ASSWTPLYEQY
TRBV11-3	TRBJ2-2	ASNEEFKTGELF
TRBV18	TRBJ2-1	ASSPGLAGAEDNEQF
TRBV12-3/TRBV12-4	TRBJ2-7	ASSNSGRPSYEQY
TRBV19	TRBJ2-7	ASGPGQDYYEQY
TRBV6-5	TRBJ1-3	ASSSRGRVSGNTIY
TRBV20-1	TRBJ2-5	SARDSGTSWETQY
TRBV24-1	TRBJ2-3	ATSDRNTFTDTQY
TRBV9	TRBJ1-2	ASSVGVSANYGYT
TRBV7-2	TRBJ2-5	ASSLAGGGETQY
TRBV3-1	TRBJ2-3	ASSQPEGGSTDTQY
TRBV28	TRBJ2-2	ASKDRNTGELF
TRBV18	TRBJ1-2	ASSPPTGTGYT
TRBV20-1	TRBJ2-7	SAISSGKGRGSNEQY
TRBV28	TRBJ2-3	ASSLSGLAEGDTQY
TRBV3-1	TRBJ2-3	ASSQVWREGPPAGDTQY
TRBV2	TRBJ2-3	ASSERGGGVTDTQY
TRBV11-3	TRBJ2-3	ASSPTSGSGGSTDTQY
TRBV24-1	TRBJ2-1	ATSETGTFGGNEQF
TRBV11-2	TRBJ2-7	ASSLTSGTFYEQY
TRBV4-1	TRBJ2-3	AGSLTSSTDTQY
TRBV5-1	TRBJ2-5	ASSSASGETQY
TRBV10-3	TRBJ2-7	AISADREEIDEQY
TRBV11-2	TRBJ2-7	ASTGKGQSPYEQY
TRBV2	TRBJ2-7	ASSEGWGAYEQY